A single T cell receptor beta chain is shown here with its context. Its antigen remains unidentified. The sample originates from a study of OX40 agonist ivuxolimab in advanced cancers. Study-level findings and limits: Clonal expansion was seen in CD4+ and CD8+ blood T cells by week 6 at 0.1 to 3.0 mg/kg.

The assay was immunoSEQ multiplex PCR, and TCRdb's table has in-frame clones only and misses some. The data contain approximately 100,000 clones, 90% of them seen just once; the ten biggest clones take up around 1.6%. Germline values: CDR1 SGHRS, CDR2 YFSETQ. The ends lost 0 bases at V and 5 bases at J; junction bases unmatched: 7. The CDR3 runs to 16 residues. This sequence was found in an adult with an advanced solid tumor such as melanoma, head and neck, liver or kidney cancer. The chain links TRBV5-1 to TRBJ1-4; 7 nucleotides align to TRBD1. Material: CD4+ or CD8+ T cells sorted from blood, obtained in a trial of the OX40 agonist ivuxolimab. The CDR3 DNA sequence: TGCGCCAGCAGCTTGGGACAGGGAATATCAAATGAAAAACTGTTTTTT. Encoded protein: CASSLGQGISNEKLFF.